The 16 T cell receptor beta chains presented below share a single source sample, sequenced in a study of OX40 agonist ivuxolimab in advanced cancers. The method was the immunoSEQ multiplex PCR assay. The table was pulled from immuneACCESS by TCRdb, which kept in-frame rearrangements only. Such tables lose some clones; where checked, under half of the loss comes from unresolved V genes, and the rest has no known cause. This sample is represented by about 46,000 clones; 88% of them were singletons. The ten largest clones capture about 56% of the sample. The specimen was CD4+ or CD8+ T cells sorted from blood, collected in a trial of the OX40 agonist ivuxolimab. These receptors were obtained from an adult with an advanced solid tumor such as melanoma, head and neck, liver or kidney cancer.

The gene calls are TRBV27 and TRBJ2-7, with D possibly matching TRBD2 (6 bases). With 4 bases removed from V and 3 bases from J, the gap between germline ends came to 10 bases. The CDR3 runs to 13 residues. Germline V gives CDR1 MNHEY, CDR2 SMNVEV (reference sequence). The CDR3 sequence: CASSSEGLYEQYF. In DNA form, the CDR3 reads TGTGCCAGCAGTTCTGAGGGACTCTACGAGCAGTACTTC.

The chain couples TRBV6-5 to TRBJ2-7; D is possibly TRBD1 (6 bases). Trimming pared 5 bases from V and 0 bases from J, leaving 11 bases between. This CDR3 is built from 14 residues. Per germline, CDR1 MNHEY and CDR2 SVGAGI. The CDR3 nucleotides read TGTGCCAGCAGTGGATCAGGGGACTCCTACGAGCAGTACTTC. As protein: CASSGSGDSYEQYF.

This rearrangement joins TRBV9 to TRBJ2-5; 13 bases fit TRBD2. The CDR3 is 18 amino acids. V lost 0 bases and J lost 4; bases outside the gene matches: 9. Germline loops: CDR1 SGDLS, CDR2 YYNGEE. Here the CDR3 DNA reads TGTGCCAGCAGCGTAGGTACTAGCGGGGGGGTAGGCGGAGAGACCCAGTACTTC. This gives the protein CASSVGTSGGVGGETQYF.

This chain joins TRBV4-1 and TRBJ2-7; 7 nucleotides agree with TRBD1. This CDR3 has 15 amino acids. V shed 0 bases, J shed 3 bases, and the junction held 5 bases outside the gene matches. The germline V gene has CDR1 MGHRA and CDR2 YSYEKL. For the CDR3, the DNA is TGCGCCAGCAGCCAAGACGAGGGGGCGGACTACGAGCAGTACTTC. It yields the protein CASSQDEGADYEQYF.

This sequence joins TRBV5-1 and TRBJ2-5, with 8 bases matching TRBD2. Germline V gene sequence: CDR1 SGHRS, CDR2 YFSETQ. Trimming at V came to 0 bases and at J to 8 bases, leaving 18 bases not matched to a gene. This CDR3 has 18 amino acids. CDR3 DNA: TGCGCCAGCAGCTTGGAACCGATGGCGGGGGGCACCCTAATAACCCAGTACTTC. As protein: CASSLEPMAGGTLITQYF.

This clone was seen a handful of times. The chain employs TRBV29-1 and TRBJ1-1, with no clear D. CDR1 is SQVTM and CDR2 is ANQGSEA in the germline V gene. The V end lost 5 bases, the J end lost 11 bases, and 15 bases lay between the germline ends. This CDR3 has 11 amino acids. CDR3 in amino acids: CSVLGSYRAFF. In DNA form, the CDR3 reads TGCAGCGTTCTTGGGTCCTACCGGGCTTTCTTT.

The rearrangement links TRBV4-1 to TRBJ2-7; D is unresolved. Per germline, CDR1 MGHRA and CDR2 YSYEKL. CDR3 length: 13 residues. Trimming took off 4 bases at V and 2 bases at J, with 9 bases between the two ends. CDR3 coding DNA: TGCGCCAGCAGCCCCGGTCGGCCCTACGAGCAGTACTTC. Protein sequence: CASSPGRPYEQYF.

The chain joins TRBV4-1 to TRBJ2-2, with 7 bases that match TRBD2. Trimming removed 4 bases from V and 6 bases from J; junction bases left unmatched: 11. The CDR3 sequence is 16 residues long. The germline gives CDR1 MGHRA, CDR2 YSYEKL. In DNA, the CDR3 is TGCGCCAGCAGCCTGGGAGGGTGGGAGAGGTCCGGGGAGCTGTTTTTT. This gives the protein CASSLGGWERSGELFF.

CDR3: CASSPPLRLAGGGEQYF. Here the CDR3 DNA reads TGTGCCAGCAGCCCTCCTCTACGTCTAGCGGGAGGAGGCGAGCAGTACTTC. The chain has TRBV14 and TRBJ2-7; 11 bases are shared with TRBD2. The length of the CDR3 is 17 residues. Trimming took 4 bases from V and 6 from J; bases not matched to a gene: 14. Germline-derived CDR1 and CDR2 are SGHDN and FVKESK.

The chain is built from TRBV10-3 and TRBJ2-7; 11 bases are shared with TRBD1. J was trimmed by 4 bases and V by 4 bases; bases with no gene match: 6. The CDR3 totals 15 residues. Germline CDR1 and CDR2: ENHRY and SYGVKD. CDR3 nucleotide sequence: TGTGCCATCAGTGGGGACAGGGGGTATACGTACGAGCAGTACTTC. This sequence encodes CAISGDRGYTYEQYF.

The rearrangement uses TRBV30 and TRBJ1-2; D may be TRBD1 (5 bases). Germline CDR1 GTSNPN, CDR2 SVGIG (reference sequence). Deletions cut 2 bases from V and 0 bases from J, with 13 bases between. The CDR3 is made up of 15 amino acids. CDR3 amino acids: CAWSPLKGPNYGYTF. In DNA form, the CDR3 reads TGTGCCTGGAGTCCTCTGAAGGGACCTAACTATGGCTACACCTTC.

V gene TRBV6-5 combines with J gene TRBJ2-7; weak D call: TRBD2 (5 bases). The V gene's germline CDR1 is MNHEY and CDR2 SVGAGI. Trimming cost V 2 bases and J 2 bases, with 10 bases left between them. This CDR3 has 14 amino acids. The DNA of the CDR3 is TGTGCCAGCAGTTACACCGGGGATCCCTACGAGCAGTACTTC. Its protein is CASSYTGDPYEQYF.

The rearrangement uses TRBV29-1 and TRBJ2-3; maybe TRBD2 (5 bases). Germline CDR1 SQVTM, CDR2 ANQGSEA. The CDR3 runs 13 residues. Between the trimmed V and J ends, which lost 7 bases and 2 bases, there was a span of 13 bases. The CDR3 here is CSGAGWDTDTQYF. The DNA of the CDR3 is TGCAGCGGGGCGGGTTGGGACACAGATACGCAGTATTTT.

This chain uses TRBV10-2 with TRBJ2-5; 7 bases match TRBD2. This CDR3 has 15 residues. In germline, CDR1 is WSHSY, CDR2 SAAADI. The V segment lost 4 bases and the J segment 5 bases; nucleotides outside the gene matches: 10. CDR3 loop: CASSGPERDGETQYF. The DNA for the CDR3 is TGCGCCAGCAGTGGGCCAGAGCGGGATGGGGAGACCCAGTACTTC.

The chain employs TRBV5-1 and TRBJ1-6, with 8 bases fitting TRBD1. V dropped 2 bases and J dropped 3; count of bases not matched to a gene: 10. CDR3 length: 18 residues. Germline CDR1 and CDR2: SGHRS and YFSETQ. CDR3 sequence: CASSLATGATLYNSPLHF. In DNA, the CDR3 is TGCGCCAGCAGCTTAGCGACAGGGGCTACTCTCTATAATTCACCCCTCCACTTT.

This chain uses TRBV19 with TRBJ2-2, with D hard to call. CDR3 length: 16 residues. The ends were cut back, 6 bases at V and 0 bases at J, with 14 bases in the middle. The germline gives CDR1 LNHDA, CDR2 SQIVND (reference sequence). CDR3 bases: TGTGCCAGTAGCCCGATTCGTAGGGCGAACACCGGGGAGCTGTTTTTT. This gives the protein CASSPIRRANTGELFF.